This TCR beta chain was sequenced during a study of shared clonotypes between healthy human individuals. As concerns this clone: Other DNA sequences in the same sample also yield this CDR3.

Clones were sequenced by immunoSEQ multiplex PCR, and TCRdb holds only the in-frame ones, with some missing. The sample includes about 2,500,000 clones, around 90% seen only once; the top ten take over 0.12%. The sequenced sample consisted of naive CD4+ T cells sorted from blood. Subset reported: CD45RA+ positively selected. This receptor was taken from a man between 18 and 29 years old in good health.

CDR3 region: CASSLGTGAHEQYF. The CDR3 DNA sequence: TGTGCCAGCAGCTTGGGGACAGGGGCCCACGAGCAGTACTTC. J is TRBJ2-7 and V is TRBV7-2, with 10 bases matching TRBD1. This CDR3 contains 14 residues. V lost 3 bases, J lost 5 bases, and 4 bases stayed unmatched. Germline V gives CDR1 SGHTA, CDR2 FQGNSA.